This T cell receptor beta chain was recorded in a study of T cells in Graves' hyperthyroidism and ophthalmopathy. General study points: Ophthalmopathy was identified by the model a median around 6.9 months ahead of onset. Researchers found most expanded thyroid clonotypes above 0.001 in blood as well.

A remark on this clonotype: The target antigen is unknown. The CDR3 ends on some other residue instead of the conserved phenylalanine or tryptophan, so this is likely a read error.

Among ophthalmopathy patients, the Clinical Activity Score reached at least 3, the NOSPECS grade reached at least 4, and duration remained under 3 months. Clinical symptoms, serum thyroxine and TRAb, thyroid ultrasound and orbital computed tomography together formed the diagnostic basis. Amplified TCR beta CDR3 regions derived from RNA transcripts. The TCR CDR3 first-round RT-PCR relied on the HTBI primer set. TCRdb called the multiplex PCR reads again in MiXCR, with one record for every CDR3 protein. This sample has 330,000 or so distinct CDR3 sequences, with roughly a fifth found just once. V was clipped by 6 bases and J by 1 base; unmatched bases: 4. In germline, CDR1 is MDHEN, CDR2 SYDVKM. The CDR3 loop spans 14 amino acids.

The clonotype was recovered from a man aged 45 to 65 with Graves' ophthalmopathy. The sequencing sample was made of blood. V gene TRBV28 combines with J gene TRBJ1-1, with 8 bases that match TRBD1. The CDR3 nucleotides read TGTGCCAGCAGCGCCGGGACAGGGAACACTGAAGCTTTCTCT. This codes for CASSAGTGNTEAFS.